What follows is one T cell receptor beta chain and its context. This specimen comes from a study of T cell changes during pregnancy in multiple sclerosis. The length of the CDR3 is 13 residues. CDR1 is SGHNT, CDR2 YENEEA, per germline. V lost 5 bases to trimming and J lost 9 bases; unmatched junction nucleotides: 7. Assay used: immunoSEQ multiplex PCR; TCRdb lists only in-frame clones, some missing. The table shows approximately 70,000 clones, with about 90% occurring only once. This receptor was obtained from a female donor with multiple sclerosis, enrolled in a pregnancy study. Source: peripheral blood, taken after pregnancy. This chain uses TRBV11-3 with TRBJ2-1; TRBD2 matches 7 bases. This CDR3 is CASSVTSAGEQFF. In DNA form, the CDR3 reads TGTGCCAGCAGCGTTACTAGCGCCGGTGAGCAGTTCTTC. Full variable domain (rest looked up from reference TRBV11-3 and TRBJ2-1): EAGVVQSPRYKIIEKKQPVAFWCNPISGHNTLYWYLQNLGQGPELLIRYENEEAVDDSQLPKDRFSAERLKGVDSTLKIQPAELGDSAVYLCASSVTSAGEQFFGPGTRLTVL.